Below are 30 T cell receptor beta chains sequenced from a single sample in a study of CXCR3-negative and CXCR3-positive naive CD8 T cells. The antigens these receptors bind are not known. The libraries of TRB cDNA were constructed through 5' RACE using UMI labels. TCRdb re-analyzed the 5' RACE reads; it lists each CDR3 protein once, without DNA. Its listing shows more than 75,000 distinct CDR3 sequences. Whole-study findings and limits: Hydrophobicity was higher for TRB CDR3s found in CXCR3-positive naive cells than in CXCR3-negative naive cells.

Input material: naive CXCR3+ CD8+ T cells from blood. Subset given: CD45RO-CCR7+CD27+CD95- naive CD8+ T cells expressing CXCR3 (TNR3+). The receptors shown here come from a human donor in good health. Some clones in this sample may be carry-over from other donors' samples.

The chain is built from TRBV7-9 and TRBJ2-1; the D gene TCRdb calls, TRBD2, cannot be checked with no DNA. Per the germline V gene, CDR1 is SEHNR and CDR2 is FQNEAQ (reference sequence). The CDR3 is 18 amino acids. This chain's CDR3 is CASSLGRERGLAGVEQFF.

The V and J genes are TRBV29-1 and TRBJ2-1; without DNA, the TCRdb call of TRBD1 cannot be checked. The germline V gene encodes CDR1 SQVTM and CDR2 ANQGSEA. The CDR3 runs 13 residues. Here the CDR3 reads CSVEPGKAGEQFF.

The chain combines TRBV19 with TRBJ2-1; lacking DNA, the TRBD2 call made by TCRdb goes unchecked. This CDR3 contains 14 residues. Germline V lookup: CDR1 LNHDA, CDR2 SQIVND (reference sequence). This chain's CDR3 is CASTPGLAFIEQFF.

CDR3 residues: CASSLGQGAVDEQYF. The V gene is TRBV7-9, the J gene TRBJ2-7; lacking DNA, the TRBD1 call made by TCRdb goes unchecked. The CDR3 spans 15 residues. Per the germline V gene, CDR1 is SEHNR and CDR2 is FQNEAQ (reference sequence).

J is TRBJ2-1 and V is TRBV28. The CDR3 consists of 16 residues. Germline V CDR1 and CDR2: MDHEN, SYDVKM. The CDR3 region is CASNPPLGGSYNEQFF.

The chain carries TRBV7-2 and TRBJ1-5. The CDR3 covers 15 residues. Germline V CDR1 and CDR2: SGHTA, FQGNSA. The CDR3 spells CASSLVVAANQPQHF.

The genes are TRBV20-1 and TRBJ2-3; TCRdb calls TRBD1, which cannot be checked without DNA. Germline-derived CDR1 and CDR2 are DFQATT and SNEGSKA (reference sequence). The CDR3 totals 13 residues. The CDR3 region is CSAPGSSTDTQYF.

The chain uses TRBV6-2 or TRBV6-3 and TRBJ2-7. CDR1 MNHEY and CDR2 SVGEGT come from the germline V gene. This CDR3 is 11 amino acids long. This CDR3 is CASSYSYERYF.

The chain is built from TRBV4-1 and TRBJ1-2. The CDR3 has 17 residues. CDR1 and CDR2 from the germline V gene are MGHRA and YSYEKL. The CDR3 is CASSQDPGSFGAYGYTF.

The J gene is TRBJ2-5, the V gene TRBV6-6. The germline gives CDR1 MNHNY, CDR2 SVGAGI (reference sequence). The CDR3 is made up of 15 amino acids. The chain's CDR3 is CASSSTPGNQETQYF.

The CDR3 loop reads CSAQGADEQYF. The chain couples TRBV29-1 to TRBJ2-7; lacking DNA, the TRBD1 call made by TCRdb goes unchecked. CDR1 is SQVTM and CDR2 is ANQGSEA in the germline V gene. The CDR3 length is 11 residues.

This chain uses TRBV15 with TRBJ2-5; with no DNA, the TCRdb D assignment of TRBD1 cannot be verified. CDR1 is LNHNV and CDR2 is YYDKDF in the germline V gene (reference sequence). The CDR3 runs to 15 residues. CDR3: CATSRDREGYGTQYF.

This sequence joins TRBV19 and TRBJ2-2; TCRdb names TRBD1, which stays unverified in the absence of DNA. Germline V gene lookup returns CDR1 LNHDA and CDR2 SQIVND (reference sequence). The CDR3 runs to 14 residues. This chain's CDR3 is CASSIGGATGELFF.

The V gene is TRBV4-2, the J gene TRBJ2-7; TCRdb reports TRBD1, a call that lacks DNA to check it against. Germline-derived CDR1 and CDR2 are LGHNA and YNFKEQ. This CDR3 is built from 15 residues. CDR3 amino acids: CASSPFGQGYYEQYF.

The chain uses TRBV4-2 and TRBJ2-7. Germline loops: CDR1 LGHNA, CDR2 YNFKEQ. CDR3 length: 12 amino acids. The CDR3: CASSQDINEQYF.

This chain connects TRBV29-1 to TRBJ1-1; the D gene TCRdb calls, TRBD1, cannot be checked with no DNA. The CDR3 loop spans 13 amino acids. Germline V CDR1 and CDR2: SQVTM, ANQGSEA. This CDR3 is CSVEKGATTEAFF.

The chain uses TRBV7-9 and TRBJ2-7; absent DNA, TCRdb's TRBD1 call cannot be checked. The CDR3 covers 15 residues. CDR1 is SEHNR and CDR2 is FQNEAQ in the germline V gene (reference sequence). This CDR3 reads CASSYGIPPTSEQYF.

The chain combines TRBV6-4 with TRBJ2-2. This CDR3 has 13 amino acids. Germline assignment: CDR1 MRHNA and CDR2 SNTAGT. This CDR3 reads CASSDTNTGELFF.

The chain recombines TRBV5-8 with TRBJ2-3. Germline CDR1 and CDR2: SGHTS and YDEGEE. This CDR3 spans 17 amino acids. The CDR3 protein is CASSLDRVGLDTDTQYF.

The chain links TRBV29-1 to TRBJ2-2; TCRdb's D gene call, TRBD2, goes unchecked for lack of DNA. Germline-derived CDR1 and CDR2 are SQVTM and ANQGSEA. The CDR3 is 15 residues long. CDR3 loop: CSALGPSANTGELFF.

The chain couples TRBV3-1 to TRBJ2-3; TCRdb indicates TRBD2, and absent DNA this call remains unverified. Germline assignment: CDR1 LGHDT and CDR2 YNNKEL (reference sequence). This CDR3 contains 18 residues. The CDR3 here is CASSQDWSSGGDTDTQYF.

The chain uses TRBV14 and TRBJ2-7; the TCRdb call, TRBD1, lacks DNA for checking. Germline values: CDR1 SGHDN, CDR2 FVKESK. CDR3 length: 17 residues. CDR3 loop: CASKTLRDRGMVYEQYF. Full variable domain (outside the CDR3, taken from reference TRBV14 and TRBJ2-7): EAGVTQFPSHSVIEKGQTVTLRCDPISGHDNLYWYRRVMGKEIKFLLHFVKESKQDESGMPNNRFLAERTGGTYSTLKVQPAELEDSGVYFCASKTLRDRGMVYEQYFGPGTRLTVT.

The chain employs TRBV29-1 and TRBJ1-1; TCRdb picks TRBD1, but there is no DNA to check that call. The CDR3 length is 12 residues. The germline V gene has CDR1 SQVTM and CDR2 ANQGSEA. The CDR3 loop reads CSVEGTYTEAFF.

This chain joins TRBV29-1 and TRBJ1-2. CDR3 length: 17 amino acids. Germline V gene lookup returns CDR1 SQVTM and CDR2 ANQGSEA. CDR3 residues: CSVEDRLARQNYYGYTF.

V usage is TRBV25-1 and J usage is TRBJ2-7; the D gene TCRdb calls, TRBD1, cannot be checked with no DNA. The CDR3 is 15 residues long. Per germline, CDR1 MGHDK and CDR2 SYGVNS. This chain's CDR3 is CASSEFGTETYEQYF.

V is TRBV7-7 and J is TRBJ2-1. The germline V gene encodes CDR1 SSHAT and CDR2 FNYEAQ (reference sequence). The CDR3 is 15 residues long. The CDR3 sequence: CASSHQESSYNEQFF.

J is TRBJ2-3 and V is TRBV10-3; the D call from TCRdb, TRBD2, cannot be confirmed without DNA. Germline V gene data show CDR1 as ENHRY and CDR2 as SYGVKD. CDR3 length equals 14 residues. CDR3 in amino acids: CAISERASTDTQYF.

The chain recombines TRBV27 with TRBJ2-3. The CDR3 length is 14 residues. Germline CDR1 reads MNHEY; CDR2 reads SMNVEV (reference sequence). CDR3 amino acids: CASSFGLKGDTQYF.

The chain links TRBV7-2 to TRBJ2-7; TCRdb picks TRBD2, but there is no DNA to check that call. Looked up from germline, CDR1 is SGHTA and CDR2 is FQGNSA. The CDR3 is made up of 15 amino acids. CDR3 region: CASSLTAGHGYEQYF.

The CDR3 protein is CARGTAGGRRNEQFF. The J gene is TRBJ2-1, the V gene TRBV12-3 or TRBV12-4; TCRdb calls TRBD1, which cannot be checked without DNA. The CDR3 contains 15 residues.